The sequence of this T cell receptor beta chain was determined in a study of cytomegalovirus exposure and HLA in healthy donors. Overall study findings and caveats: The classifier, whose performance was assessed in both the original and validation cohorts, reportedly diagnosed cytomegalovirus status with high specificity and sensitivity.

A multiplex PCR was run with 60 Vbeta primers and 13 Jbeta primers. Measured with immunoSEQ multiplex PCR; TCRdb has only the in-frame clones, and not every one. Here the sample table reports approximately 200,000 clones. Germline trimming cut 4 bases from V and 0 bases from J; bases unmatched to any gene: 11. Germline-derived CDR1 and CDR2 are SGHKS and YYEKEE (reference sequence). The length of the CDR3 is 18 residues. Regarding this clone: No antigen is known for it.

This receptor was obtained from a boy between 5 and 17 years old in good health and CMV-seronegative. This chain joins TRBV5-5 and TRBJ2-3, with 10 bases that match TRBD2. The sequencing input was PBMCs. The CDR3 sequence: CASSRSVGTSASTDTQYF. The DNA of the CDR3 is TGTGCCAGCAGCCGAAGCGTCGGGACTAGCGCAAGCACAGATACGCAGTATTTT. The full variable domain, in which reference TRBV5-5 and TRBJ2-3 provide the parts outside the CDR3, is DAGVTQSPTHLIKTRGQQVTLRCSPISGHKSVSWYQQVLGQGPQFIFQYYEKEERGRGNFPDRFSARQFPNYSSELNVNALLLGDSALYLCASSRSVGTSASTDTQYFGPGTRLTVL.